Listed below are T cell receptor beta chains from one sample, sequenced in a study of vaccination and CD4 T cells after COVID-19. MiXCR was run by TCRdb on the PCR reads, yielding one entry per CDR3 protein. The data hold around 15,000 distinct CDR3 sequences, with 50% to 65% observed a single time. Their antigen targets remain unknown. The sequencing used CD4+ T cells from blood, cultured in vitro, collected before SARS-CoV-2 vaccination. The receptors were sampled from a human donor who had recovered from COVID-19. CDR3s leave out the opening cysteine and the closing phenylalanine or tryptophan.

TRBV7-9	TRBJ2-7	ASSLKQAYDYEQY
TRBV19	TRBJ2-7	ASSIPGASYEQY
TRBV20-1	TRBJ1-1	SARANRDTEAF
TRBV14	TRBJ2-5	ASSQERYLEGQETQY
TRBV18	TRBJ2-3	ASRITGVSTDTQY
TRBV20-1	TRBJ2-5	SAHGLAGYGREETQY
TRBV7-2	TRBJ2-5	ASSLAGTSVETQY
TRBV4-1	TRBJ2-3	ASSQDRLADTQY
TRBV11-3	TRBJ2-2	ASSSRWGVGELF
TRBV6-4	TRBJ2-1	ASSDSDNNEQF
TRBV10-3	TRBJ1-2	AISENPGAGGYT
TRBV19	TRBJ1-2	ASSAPGLGSYGYT
TRBV6-5	TRBJ2-3	ASSSTSGGGTQY
TRBV20-1	TRBJ2-7	SADRTSSYEQY
TRBV9	TRBJ2-3	ASRPESTDTQY
TRBV11-2	TRBJ2-5	ASNGGLQETQY
TRBV6-1	TRBJ2-3	ASSERSSSTDTQY
TRBV20-1	TRBJ2-1	SARVGTGSSYNEQF
TRBV6-5	TRBJ2-2	ASSYTYGTSGNTGELF
TRBV30	TRBJ2-2	AWRNNTGELF